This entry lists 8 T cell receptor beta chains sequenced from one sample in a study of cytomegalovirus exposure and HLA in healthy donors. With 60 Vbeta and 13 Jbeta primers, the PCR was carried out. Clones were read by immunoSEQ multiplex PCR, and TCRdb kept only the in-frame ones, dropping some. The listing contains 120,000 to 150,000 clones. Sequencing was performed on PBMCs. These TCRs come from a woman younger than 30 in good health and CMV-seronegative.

The CDR3 protein is CASSNVGGNEQFF. The DNA for the CDR3 is TGTGCCAGCAGTAACGTGGGGGGTAATGAGCAGTTCTTC. This chain uses TRBV25-1 with TRBJ2-1; D is perhaps TRBD2 (6 bases). This CDR3 region has 13 residues. V was clipped by 5 bases and J by 7 bases, with 12 bases between them. Germline V CDR1 and CDR2: MGHDK, SYGVNS.

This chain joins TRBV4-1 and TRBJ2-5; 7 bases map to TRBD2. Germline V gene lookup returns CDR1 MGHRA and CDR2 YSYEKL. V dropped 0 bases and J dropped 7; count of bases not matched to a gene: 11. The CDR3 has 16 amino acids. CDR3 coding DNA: TGCGCCAGCAGCCAAGACCCTAGCGGAGCCTCGGGGACCCAGTACTTC. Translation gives CASSQDPSGASGTQYF.

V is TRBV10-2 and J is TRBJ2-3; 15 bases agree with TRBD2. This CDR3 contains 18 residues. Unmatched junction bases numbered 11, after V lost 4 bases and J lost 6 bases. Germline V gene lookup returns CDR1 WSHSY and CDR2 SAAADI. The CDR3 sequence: CASSGGLAGGASADTQYF. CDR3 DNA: TGCGCCAGCAGTGGTGGACTAGCGGGAGGGGCTAGCGCGGATACGCAGTATTTT.

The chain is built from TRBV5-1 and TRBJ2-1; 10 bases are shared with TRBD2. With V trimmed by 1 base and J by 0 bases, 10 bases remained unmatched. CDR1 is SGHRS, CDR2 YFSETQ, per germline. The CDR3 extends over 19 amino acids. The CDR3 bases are TGCGCCAGCAGCTTGTTGTGGACTAGCGGTGGGAGCTCCTACAATGAGCAGTTCTTC. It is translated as CASSLLWTSGGSSYNEQFF.

This CDR3 is CSTPGAGVPEAFF. CDR3 DNA: TGCAGCACTCCAGGGGCAGGGGTACCTGAAGCTTTCTTT. The rearrangement links TRBV29-1 to TRBJ1-1; D might be TRBD1 (6 bases). The CDR3 spans 13 residues. Germline CDR1 and CDR2: SQVTM and ANQGSEA. V was trimmed by 8 bases and J by 6 bases, leaving 19 bases between them.

CDR3 coding DNA: TGTGCCAGTAGTCCCTTAGCAGGGGGCTACGAGCAGTACTTC. This encodes CASSPLAGGYEQYF. This chain uses TRBV19 with TRBJ2-7; 7 bases map to TRBD1. The CDR3 is made up of 14 amino acids. The V segment lost 5 bases and the J segment 3 bases; nucleotides outside the gene matches: 7. Germline values: CDR1 LNHDA, CDR2 SQIVND (reference sequence).

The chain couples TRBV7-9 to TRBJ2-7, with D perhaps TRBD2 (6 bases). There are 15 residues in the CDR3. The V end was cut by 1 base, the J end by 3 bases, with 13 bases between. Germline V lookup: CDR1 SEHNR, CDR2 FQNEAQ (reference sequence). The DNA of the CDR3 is TGTGCCAGCAGCTTAGATGGAGGGGACGGCTACGAGCAGTACGTC. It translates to CASSLDGGDGYEQYV.

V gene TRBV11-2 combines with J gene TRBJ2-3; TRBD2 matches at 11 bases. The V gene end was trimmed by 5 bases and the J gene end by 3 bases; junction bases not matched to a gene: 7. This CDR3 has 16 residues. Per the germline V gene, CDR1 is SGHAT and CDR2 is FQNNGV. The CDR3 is CASSATTSGRTDTQYF. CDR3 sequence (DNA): TGTGCCAGCAGCGCCACAACTAGCGGGAGAACAGATACGCAGTATTTT. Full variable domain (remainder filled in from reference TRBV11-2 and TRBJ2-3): EAGVAQSPRYKIIEKRQSVAFWCNPISGHATLYWYQQILGQGPKLLIQFQNNGVVDDSQLPKDRFSAERLKGVDSTLKIQPAKLEDSAVYLCASSATTSGRTDTQYFGPGTRLTVL.